These 2 T cell receptor beta chains were sequenced from one sample in a study of shared clonotypes between healthy human individuals. Positively selected for CCR7, the CD45RO-negative cells used as naive CD8 cells excluded terminally differentiated effector memory CD45RA+ cells. Only in-frame clones appear in the TCRdb table, and some are missing; sequencing was by immunoSEQ multiplex PCR. There are some 1,900,000 clones in the sample; approximately 94% occur only once, and 1% to 1.5% lies in the top ten. Sample: naive CD8+ T cells sorted from blood. These receptors were collected from a man aged 18 to 29 in good health.

The J gene is TRBJ2-7, the V gene TRBV7-2; D is uncertain. V was trimmed by 2 bases and J by 1 base, leaving 9 bases between them. The CDR3 runs 14 residues. In germline, CDR1 is SGHTA, CDR2 FQGNSA. In DNA form, the CDR3 reads TGTGCCAGCAGCTTAACTCCAGCGTCCTACGAGCAGTACTTC. This translates into CASSLTPASYEQYF.

The chain couples TRBV7-9 to TRBJ2-7; the D is unclear. The ends were cut back, 1 base at V and 6 bases at J, with 4 bases in the middle. Germline CDR1 is SEHNR and CDR2 is FQNEAQ (reference sequence). The CDR3 is made up of 11 amino acids. The CDR3 sequence: CASSLDGEQYF. The CDR3 DNA sequence: TGTGCCAGCAGCTTAGACGGCGAGCAGTACTTC.